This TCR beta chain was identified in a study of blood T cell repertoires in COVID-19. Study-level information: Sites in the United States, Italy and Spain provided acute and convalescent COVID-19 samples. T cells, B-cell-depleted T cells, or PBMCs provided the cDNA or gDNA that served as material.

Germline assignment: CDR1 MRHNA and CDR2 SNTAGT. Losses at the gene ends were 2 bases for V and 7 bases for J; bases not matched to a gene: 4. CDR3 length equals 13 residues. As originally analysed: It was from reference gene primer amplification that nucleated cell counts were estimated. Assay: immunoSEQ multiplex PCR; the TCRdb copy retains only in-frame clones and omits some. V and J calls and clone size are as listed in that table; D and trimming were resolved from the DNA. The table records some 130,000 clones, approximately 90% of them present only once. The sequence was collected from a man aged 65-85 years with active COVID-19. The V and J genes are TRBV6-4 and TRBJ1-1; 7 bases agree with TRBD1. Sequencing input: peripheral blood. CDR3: CASSDKGAGEAFF. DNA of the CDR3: TGTGCCAGCAGTGACAAGGGGGCAGGTGAAGCTTTCTTT.